The rows below give T cell receptor beta chains drawn from one sample of a study of radiotherapy plus CTLA-4 blockade in lung cancer. The assay was immunoSEQ multiplex PCR, and TCRdb's table has in-frame clones only and misses some. Altogether about 51,000 clones are present, roughly 77% being singletons, with the ten largest covering 6.5% to 10%. The starting material was peripheral blood, obtained from a patient treated with radiotherapy plus ipilimumab. These receptors were obtained from a human donor with non-small cell lung cancer who had a complete response to radiotherapy plus ipilimumab. The CDR3 runs from the conserved cysteine through the conserved F or W. Each record gives: clone size, V gene, D gene, J gene, CDR3 DNA, CDR3 protein. The D gene is left open where the match is weak. Size is stated for part of the rows, as once, few or many counts, or as a class when the clone is expanded.

abundance: NA
v_gene: TRBV7-2
d_gene: TRBD1
j_gene: TRBJ2-7
CDR3nt: TGTGCCAGCAGCGCAACGGGACAGGGGAACTACGAGCAGTACTTC
CDR3aa: CASSATGQGNYEQYF

abundance: NA
v_gene: TRBV19
d_gene: NA
j_gene: TRBJ1-1
CDR3nt: TGTGCCAGTAACCTCAGGGGAAACACTGAAGCTTTCTTT
CDR3aa: CASNLRGNTEAFF

abundance: NA
v_gene: TRBV18
d_gene: NA
j_gene: TRBJ1-3
CDR3nt: TGTGCCAGCTCACTTGCGGTCTCTGGAAACACCATATATTTT
CDR3aa: CASSLAVSGNTIYF

abundance: NA
v_gene: TRBV7-9
d_gene: NA
j_gene: TRBJ2-7
CDR3nt: TGTGCCAGCAGCTCCGTCTCTAGCGCCGAGCAGTACTTC
CDR3aa: CASSSVSSAEQYF

abundance: NA
v_gene: TRBV18
d_gene: TRBD1
j_gene: TRBJ1-2
CDR3nt: TGTGCCAGCTCGCCCGGGGTCAGGGGGCCTCTTGGCTATGGCTACACCTTC
CDR3aa: CASSPGVRGPLGYGYTF

abundance: NA
v_gene: TRBV11-2
d_gene: NA
j_gene: TRBJ1-3
CDR3nt: TGTGCCAGCAGCTTAGAGCGGCTCGGAAACACCATATATTTT
CDR3aa: CASSLERLGNTIYF

abundance: NA
v_gene: TRBV18
d_gene: NA
j_gene: TRBJ2-5
CDR3nt: TGTGCCAGCTCACCTCCGTTGGAGACCCAGTACTTC
CDR3aa: CASSPPLETQYF

abundance: few
v_gene: TRBV6-6
d_gene: NA
j_gene: TRBJ1-3
CDR3nt: TGTGCCAGCAGTTACGTATATCAGCGCTCTGGAAACACCATATATTTT
CDR3aa: CASSYVYQRSGNTIYF

abundance: NA
v_gene: TRBV9
d_gene: TRBD1
j_gene: TRBJ1-1
CDR3nt: TGTGCCAGCAGCCCGAACAGGGGGCTCTGGAACACTGAAGCTTTCTTT
CDR3aa: CASSPNRGLWNTEAFF

abundance: NA
v_gene: TRBV29-1
d_gene: NA
j_gene: TRBJ2-3
CDR3nt: TGCAGCGTAAGCAGGGGCGGAACAGATACGCAGTATTTT
CDR3aa: CSVSRGGTDTQYF

abundance: NA
v_gene: TRBV18
d_gene: TRBD1
j_gene: TRBJ1-5
CDR3nt: TGTGCCAGCTCAAGGACAGGGTCTGAGTGGCCCCAGCATTTT
CDR3aa: CASSRTGSEWPQHF

abundance: NA
v_gene: TRBV10-1
d_gene: TRBD1
j_gene: TRBJ2-7
CDR3nt: TGCGCCAGCAGTGACCCCGGGACAGCCTACGAGCAGTACTTC
CDR3aa: CASSDPGTAYEQYF

abundance: NA
v_gene: TRBV29-1
d_gene: TRBD1
j_gene: TRBJ2-6
CDR3nt: TGCAGCGTGGAAGGGGGCCATTTTTACTCTGGGGCCAATGTCCTGACTTTC
CDR3aa: CSVEGGHFYSGANVLTF

abundance: few
v_gene: TRBV19
d_gene: NA
j_gene: TRBJ1-3
CDR3nt: TGTGCCAGTAGTCCGCCTGGGACTGGGGGAAACACCATATATTTT
CDR3aa: CASSPPGTGGNTIYF

abundance: NA
v_gene: TRBV6-7
d_gene: NA
j_gene: TRBJ1-2
CDR3nt: TGTGCCAGCAGTTTGGAGCCCGTAAAACACCGTATATCGCACCGCTATGGCTACACCTTC
CDR3aa: CASSLEPVKHRISHRYGYTF

abundance: NA
v_gene: TRBV2
d_gene: NA
j_gene: TRBJ2-1
CDR3nt: TGTGCCAGCAGTGATGGGGGACTCCAAAATGAGCAGTTCTTC
CDR3aa: CASSDGGLQNEQFF

abundance: NA
v_gene: TRBV5-4
d_gene: TRBD1
j_gene: TRBJ1-4
CDR3nt: TGTGCCAGCAGCTTGGGTCAGGGGGCTGGTAATGAAAAACTGTTTTTT
CDR3aa: CASSLGQGAGNEKLFF

abundance: NA
v_gene: TRBV7-2
d_gene: NA
j_gene: TRBJ2-7
CDR3nt: TGTGCCAGCAGCTTGAGGACACCGGGTGCCTACGAGCAGTACTTC
CDR3aa: CASSLRTPGAYEQYF

abundance: NA
v_gene: TRBV29-1
d_gene: TRBD1
j_gene: TRBJ1-2
CDR3nt: TGCAGCGTTGGGACAGGGGGCGCGAATGGCTACACCTTC
CDR3aa: CSVGTGGANGYTF